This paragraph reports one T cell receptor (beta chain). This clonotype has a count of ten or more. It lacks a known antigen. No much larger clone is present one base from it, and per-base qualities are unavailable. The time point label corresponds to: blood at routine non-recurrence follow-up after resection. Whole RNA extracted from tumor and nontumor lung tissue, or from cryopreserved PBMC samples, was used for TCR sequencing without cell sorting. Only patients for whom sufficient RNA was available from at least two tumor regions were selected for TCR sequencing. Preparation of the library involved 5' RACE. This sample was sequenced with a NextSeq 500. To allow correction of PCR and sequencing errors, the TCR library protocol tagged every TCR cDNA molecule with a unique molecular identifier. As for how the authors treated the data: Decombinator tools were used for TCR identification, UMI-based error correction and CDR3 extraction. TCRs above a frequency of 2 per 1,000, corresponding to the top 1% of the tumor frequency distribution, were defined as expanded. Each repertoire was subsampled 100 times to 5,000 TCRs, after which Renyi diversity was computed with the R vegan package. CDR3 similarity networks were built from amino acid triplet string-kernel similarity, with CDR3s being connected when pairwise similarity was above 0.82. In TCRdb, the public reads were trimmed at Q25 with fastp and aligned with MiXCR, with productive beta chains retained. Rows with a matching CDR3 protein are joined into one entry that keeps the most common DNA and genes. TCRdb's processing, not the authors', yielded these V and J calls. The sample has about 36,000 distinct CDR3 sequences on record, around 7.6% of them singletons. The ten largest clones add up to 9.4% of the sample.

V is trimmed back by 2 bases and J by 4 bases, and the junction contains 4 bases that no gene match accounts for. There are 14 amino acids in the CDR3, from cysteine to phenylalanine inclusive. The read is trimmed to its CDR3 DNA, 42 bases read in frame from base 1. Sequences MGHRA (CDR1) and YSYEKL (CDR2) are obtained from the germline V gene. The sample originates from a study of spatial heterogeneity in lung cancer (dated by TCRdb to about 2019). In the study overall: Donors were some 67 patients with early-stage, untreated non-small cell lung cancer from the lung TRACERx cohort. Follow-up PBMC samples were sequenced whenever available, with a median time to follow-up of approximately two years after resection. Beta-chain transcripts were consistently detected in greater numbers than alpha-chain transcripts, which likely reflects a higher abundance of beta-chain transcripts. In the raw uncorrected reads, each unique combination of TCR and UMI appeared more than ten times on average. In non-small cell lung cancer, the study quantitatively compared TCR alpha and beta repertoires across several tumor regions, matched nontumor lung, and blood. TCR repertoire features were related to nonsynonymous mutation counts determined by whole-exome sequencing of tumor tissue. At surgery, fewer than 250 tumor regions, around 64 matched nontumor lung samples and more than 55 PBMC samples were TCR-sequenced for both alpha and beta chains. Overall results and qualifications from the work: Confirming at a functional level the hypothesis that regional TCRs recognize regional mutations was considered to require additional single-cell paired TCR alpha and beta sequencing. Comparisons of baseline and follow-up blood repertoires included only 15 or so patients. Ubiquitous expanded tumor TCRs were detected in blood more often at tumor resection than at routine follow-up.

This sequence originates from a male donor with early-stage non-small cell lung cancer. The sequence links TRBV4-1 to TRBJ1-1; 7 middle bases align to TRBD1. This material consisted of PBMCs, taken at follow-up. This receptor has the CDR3 CASSQQGETTEAFF. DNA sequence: TGCGCCAGCAGCCAACAGGGGGAGACCACTGAAGCTTTCTTT.